This T cell receptor beta chain was identified during a study of CD8 T cells in Susac syndrome (dated by TCRdb to 2018 to 2020). With regard to the full study: Repertoire sequencing was used to test whether CD8+ T cell activation and differentiation in Susac syndrome was antigen driven.

Peripheral blood CD8+ and CD4+ T cells from healthy donors, Susac syndrome patients and multiple sclerosis patients were profiled by high-throughput TCR beta sequencing. Multiple sclerosis controls were treatment-naive patients with stable or active relapsing-remitting disease fulfilling revised McDonald criteria. CD8+ TEMRA cells were enriched by FACS, while bulk CD8+ and CD4+ T cells were purified by magnetic negative isolation. Blood was drawn into EDTA tubes, processed within 24 hours, and PBMCs were isolated by density gradient centrifugation. PBMCs intended for TCR sequencing were cryopreserved in liquid nitrogen and thawed later in a water bath at 37 degrees C. The sorted or isolated CD4+, CD8+ and CD8+ TEMRA cells reached a purity of at least 90%. RNA was extracted with the RNeasy kit and about 0.5 to 1 ug was reverse transcribed using random hexamers. The immunoSEQ multiplex PCR assay, covering 54 Vbeta and 13 Jbeta segments, was used to amplify TCR beta CDR3 regions. To correct PCR amplification bias, a synthetic template baseline was used for both primer optimization and computational correction. As for the authors' bioinformatics: Only productive sequences were kept, with reads annotated to V, D and J genes according to IMGT and analyzed in immunoSEQ Analyzer. To calculate clonality, Shannon entropy was normalized by log2 of the number of productive unique sequences and then subtracted from one. Public and private clones were assessed among the 100 most prevalent clones of each patient and control. Clones were defined as Susac-specific if absent from the healthy and MS cohorts, from 1052 published viral clones and from other ImmuneACCESS disease sequences. Using fastp trimming at Q25 and MiXCR clonotype assembly, TCRdb reanalyzed the public sequencing data and kept in-frame beta chains. Duplicate CDR3 protein sequences are folded into a single record with the most common DNA and genes. The V and J calls come from TCRdb's annotation, not from the publication. The sample contains around 71,000 distinct CDR3 sequences, 96% of them found a single time. Of the sample, 0.1% to 0.12% is held by the ten largest clones.

Remarks on this clonotype: Its antigen is still unknown. No much larger clone exists at a distance of one base, and base qualities are not known.

Broader findings and caveats from the paper: The number of individuals in the TCR sequencing and HLA analysis was recognized as being relatively small.

The germline V gene provides CDR1 SGHDN and CDR2 FVKESK. The junction shows trimming of 3 bases on V and 7 bases on J, and the gene matches do not reach 4 bases of it. CDR3 length: 14 amino acids, cysteine to phenylalanine. The only DNA kept is the CDR3, 42 bases in frame from the first base. The sequence is built from TRBV14 and TRBJ1-2, with 11 bases in between that match TRBD1. The sequence came from a human donor with multiple sclerosis. The source material was CD4+ T cells from PBMCs. The CDR3 protein: CASSQGTGGRGYTF. The sequenced DNA is TGTGCCAGCAGCCAGGGGACAGGGGGTCGTGGCTACACCTTC.